The sample holds a few counts of the clone carrying this TCR beta chain. The sample originates from a study of blood T cell repertoires in COVID-19. At the level of the study: T cells, B-cell-depleted T cells, or PBMCs provided the cDNA or gDNA that served as material.

Original methodology: Nucleated cell counts were estimated from reference gene primer amplification. Assay used: immunoSEQ multiplex PCR; TCRdb lists only in-frame clones, some missing. V, J and clone size are taken as reported in that table, and D and trimming were inferred from the DNA itself. This table holds 150,000 to 200,000 clones, 65% to 90% found once. Per the germline V gene, CDR1 is DFQATT and CDR2 is SNEGSKA (reference sequence). The CDR3 loop spans 14 amino acids. The ends were cut back, 3 bases at V and 1 base at J, with 12 bases in the middle. During active infection, Seattle patients enrolled and were then monitored through disease.

The chain joins TRBV20-1 to TRBJ1-1; TRBD1 is a possible D gene (6 bases). The TCR sequence derives from a woman aged 40 to 50 with COVID-19, enrolled during active disease. Sequenced: peripheral blood. The CDR3 sequence: CSASDIRGNTEAFF. In DNA form, the CDR3 reads TGCAGTGCTAGTGATATCAGGGGGAACACTGAAGCTTTCTTT.